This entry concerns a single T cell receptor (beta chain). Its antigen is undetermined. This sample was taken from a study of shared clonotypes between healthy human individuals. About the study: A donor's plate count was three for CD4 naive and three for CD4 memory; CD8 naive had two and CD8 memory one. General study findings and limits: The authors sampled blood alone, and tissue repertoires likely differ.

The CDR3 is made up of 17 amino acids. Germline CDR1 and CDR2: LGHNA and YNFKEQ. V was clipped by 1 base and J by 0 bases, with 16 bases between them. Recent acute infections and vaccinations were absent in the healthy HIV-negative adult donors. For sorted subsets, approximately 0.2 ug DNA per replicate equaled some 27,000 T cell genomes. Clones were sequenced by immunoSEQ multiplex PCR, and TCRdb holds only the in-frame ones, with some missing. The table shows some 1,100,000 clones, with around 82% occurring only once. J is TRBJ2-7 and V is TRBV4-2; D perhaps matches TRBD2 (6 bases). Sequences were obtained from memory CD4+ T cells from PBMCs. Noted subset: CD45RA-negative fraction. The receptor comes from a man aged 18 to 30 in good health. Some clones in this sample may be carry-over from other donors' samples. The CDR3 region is CASSQGLAGSPSYEQYF. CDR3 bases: TGTGCCAGCAGCCAAGGGTTGGCGGGGAGTCCCTCCTACGAGCAGTACTTC.